This TCR beta chain stems from a study of shared clonotypes between healthy human individuals. General study points: As a rule, naive subsets had a larger estimated richness than memory subsets. In contrast to clonotypes shared by all four donors, non-shared clonotypes had lower generation probabilities.

Turning to this clone: Its antigen is still unknown.

This table comes from immunoSEQ multiplex PCR, and its TCRdb copy is limited to in-frame clones, with some not included. The sample shows roughly 1,000,000 clones, approximately 80% of them seen only once. CDR1 and CDR2 (germline): SGHRS, YFSETQ. V lost 5 bases, J lost 4 bases, and 2 bases stayed unmatched. This CDR3 is built from 14 residues. The rearrangement links TRBV5-1 to TRBJ2-1; TRBD2 matches 11 bases. Sequencing used memory CD4+ T cells from PBMCs. Subset here: CD45RA-negative fraction. The TCR sequence derives from a man younger than 35 in good health. Some clones in this sample may be carry-over from other donors' samples. The DNA of the CDR3 is TGCGCCAGCAGGGGACTAGCGGAATACAATGAGCAGTTCTTC. It yields the protein CASRGLAEYNEQFF.